Reported below is one TCR beta chain. This sample was included in a study of T-cell reconstitution after alpha-beta-depleted transplantation in children. Unique molecular identifiers tagged the TCRbeta library. MiXCR, applied by TCRdb to the PCR reads, yields one record per CDR3 protein. The table includes approximately 400,000 distinct CDR3 sequences, around 9.9% detected once. The CDR3 has 14 amino acids. Trimming removed 2 bases at V and 5 bases at J, with 12 bases between. Germline loops: CDR1 KGHSH, CDR2 LQKENI. The V and J genes are TRBV18 and TRBJ1-2, with unresolved D. The material sequenced was PBMCs from the stem cell graft donor, taken from the stem cell graft. The clonotype comes from a human donor who donated a stem cell graft to a child with acute myeloid leukemia. For the CDR3, the DNA is TGTGCCAGCTCACCAACGGCAGCCCTATATGGCTACACCTTC. Translating gives CASSPTAALYGYTF.